The present T cell receptor beta chain was sequenced within a study of cytomegalovirus exposure and HLA in healthy donors. Donors were drawn from the approximately 120-subject validation cohort, separate from the approximately 680-subject first cohort. The data were produced by immunoSEQ multiplex PCR, yet TCRdb's version contains in-frame clones alone and is incomplete. The sample includes about 340,000 clones, approximately 90% of them seen just once. The CDR3 length is 14 residues. Germline assignment: CDR1 KGHSH and CDR2 LQKENI. J gave up 3 bases and V 3 bases, and 2 bases lay outside the gene matches.

This TCR was sampled from a woman aged 18 to 35 in good health and CMV-seronegative. V usage is TRBV18 and J usage is TRBJ2-4, with 7 bases that match TRBD1. Sample: PBMCs. The CDR3 is CASSPRDSKNIQYF. The CDR3 region has the DNA TGTGCCAGCTCACCCCGGGACAGCAAAAACATTCAGTACTTC.